What follows are 3 T cell receptor beta chains derived from one specimen sequenced in a study of T-cell memory formation after mild COVID-19. TCRdb processed the 5' RACE reads anew with MiXCR; each CDR3 protein has one entry. Of a few hundred thousand distinct CDR3 sequences listed, approximately 25% are singletons. Sequencing was carried out using PBMCs or a T cell subset sorted from them (not recorded which). These receptors were taken from an adult woman who had mild COVID-19 (a few samples of this study predate the infection). Cell type and time point are not known.

This clonotype was seen more than once but under ten times. V usage is TRBV12-3 or TRBV12-4 and J usage is TRBJ2-5; no firm D call. This CDR3 has 15 amino acids. V was pared by 8 bases and J by 0 bases, with 16 bases between. For the CDR3, the DNA is TGTGCCAGCGGGTTCCGCTCATCGTACCAAGAGACCCAGTACTTC. Translation gives CASGFRSSYQETQYF.

This clonotype occurred many times. The chain uses TRBV12-3 or TRBV12-4 and TRBJ2-5, with no clear D. V was pared by 2 bases and J by 3 bases, with 10 bases between. The CDR3 runs to 14 residues. The CDR3 loop is CASSLSTAKETQYF. CDR3 DNA: TGTGCCAGCAGTTTAAGTACAGCGAAAGAGACCCAGTACTTC.

In this sample, this clonotype turned up a few times. This chain joins TRBV20-1 and TRBJ2-2; D unclear. Per the germline V gene, CDR1 is DFQATT and CDR2 is SNEGSKA (reference sequence). Deletions cut 6 bases from V and 3 bases from J, with 8 bases between. The CDR3 length is 12 residues. The CDR3 coding sequence is TGCAGTGCCCTCGCCGACACCGGGGAGCTGTTTTTT. Protein sequence: CSALADTGELFF.